Listed below are T cell receptor beta chains from one sample, sequenced in a study of T cell changes during pregnancy in multiple sclerosis. Assay used: immunoSEQ multiplex PCR; TCRdb lists only in-frame clones, some missing. The table includes 60,000 to 75,000 clones, 80% to 95% detected once. Source: peripheral blood, taken in the second trimester of pregnancy. The source is a female donor with multiple sclerosis, enrolled in a pregnancy study. The CDR3 runs from the conserved cysteine through the conserved F or W. Each record gives: clone size, J gene, D gene, V gene, CDR3 protein, CDR3 DNA. D genes are given only for firm matches. Clone sizes are given selectively: once, few, many, or a class where the clone is expanded.

>NA|TRBJ1-5|TRBD1|TRBV2
CASSRVGTGGQPQHF
TGTGCCAGCAGTCGCGTTGGGACAGGGGGACAGCCCCAGCATTTT
>NA|TRBJ2-7|NA|TRBV27
CASSLSRVSYEQYF
TGTGCCAGCAGTTTATCCAGGGTATCCTACGAGCAGTACTTC
>NA|TRBJ2-6|NA|TRBV7-9
CASSLDRMISGANVLTF
TGTGCCAGCAGCCTAGACAGGATGATCTCTGGGGCCAACGTCCTGACTTTC
>NA|TRBJ1-3|TRBD1|TRBV29-1
CSARVGTGDGNTIYF
TGCAGCGCCCGAGTGGGTACAGGGGATGGAAACACCATATATTTT
>NA|TRBJ2-3|TRBD2|TRBV5-1
CASSLASGGVGGTDTQYF
TGCGCCAGCAGCTTGGCTAGCGGGGGAGTGGGCGGCACAGATACGCAGTATTTT
>NA|TRBJ2-2|TRBD2|TRBV28
CASSFGTSGFPGHFF
TGTGCCAGCAGTTTCGGGACTAGCGGCTTCCCGGGTCACTTTTTT
>once|TRBJ2-5|TRBD2|TRBV4-1
CASSQDLRLAGGYETQYF
TGCGCCAGCAGCCAAGATCTTCGACTAGCGGGGGGATATGAGACCCAGTACTTC
>NA|TRBJ2-7|NA|TRBV7-2
CASSLPRMGATYEQYF
TGTGCCAGCAGCTTACCCAGGATGGGGGCGACCTACGAGCAGTACTTC
>NA|TRBJ1-6|TRBD1|TRBV2
CASRTGTGYSPLHF
TGTGCCAGCAGGACCGGGACAGGGTATTCACCCCTCCACTTT
>once|TRBJ2-5|TRBD1|TRBV27
CASRAGTGGKTQYF
TGTGCCAGCAGAGCCGGGACAGGGGGTAAGACCCAGTACTTC
>NA|TRBJ1-6|TRBD1|TRBV11-3
CASSGDRADSPLHF
TGTGCCAGCAGCGGGGACAGAGCAGATTCACCCCTCCACTTT
>NA|TRBJ2-1|TRBD2|TRBV7-2
CASSLSGGTRLFF
TGTGCCAGCAGCCTTAGCGGGGGCACCCGACTGTTCTTC
>NA|TRBJ2-1|NA|TRBV13
CASSSDSNEQFF
TGTGCCAGCAGCTCCGACTCCAATGAGCAGTTCTTC
>once|TRBJ2-5|TRBD2|TRBV19
CASSILAGPGRTQYF
TGTGCCAGTAGTATTTTAGCGGGACCAGGGCGGACCCAGTACTTC
>NA|TRBJ1-6|NA|TRBV28
CASSFNSPLHF
TGTGCCAGCAGCTTTAATTCACCCCTCCACTTT
>NA|TRBJ2-5|TRBD2|TRBV27
CASSLGAGKETQYF
TGTGCCAGCAGTTTAGGAGCGGGAAAAGAGACCCAGTACTTC
>NA|TRBJ2-2|NA|TRBV19
CASKVGGTGELFF
TGTGCCAGTAAGGTAGGAGGCACCGGGGAGCTGTTTTTT
>NA|TRBJ2-7|TRBD2|TRBV19
CASSTGLAGGLVNEQYF
TGTGCCAGTAGTACCGGACTAGCGGGAGGACTTGTGAACGAGCAGTACTTC
>NA|TRBJ2-1|TRBD2|TRBV4-1
CASSQLTSGRYNEQFF
TGCGCCAGCAGCCAATTAACTAGCGGGAGGTACAATGAGCAGTTCTTC
>NA|TRBJ1-2|NA|TRBV30
CAWSVLTKGFKGYTF
TGTGCCTGGAGTGTACTGACTAAGGGATTCAAGGGCTACACCTTC
>NA|TRBJ1-1|TRBD1|TRBV18
CASSLGQGGTEAFF
TGTGCCAGCTCATTAGGACAGGGTGGGACTGAAGCTTTCTTT
>NA|TRBJ2-5|TRBD2|TRBV4-2
CASSPRPAGEAFLEETQYF
TGTGCCAGCAGCCCCAGGCCAGCGGGAGAGGCGTTTTTGGAGGAGACCCAGTACTTC
>NA|TRBJ1-2|NA|TRBV27
CASSLYSKGLRGYTF
TGTGCCAGCAGTCTATACAGTAAGGGGCTCCGGGGCTACACCTTC